The clone carrying this T cell receptor (beta chain) was counted ten times or more. Its antigen is not identified. This entry comes from a study of Graves' ophthalmopathy and Graves' hyperthyroidism. Study as a whole: Researchers obtained peripheral blood at initial diagnosis, before any treatment had begun. Findings and caveats of the study: Blood also contained most of the expanded thyroid clonotypes above 0.001 frequency.

The CDR3 runs 17 residues. The ends were cut back, 5 bases at V and 0 bases at J, with 17 bases in the middle. Per germline, CDR1 SGHTA and CDR2 FQGNSA. Thyroid ultrasound, orbital computed tomography, TRAb, serum thyroxine and clinical symptoms formed the basis of diagnosis. TCR beta CDR3 amplification used RNA transcripts. RT-PCR in the first round used HTBI primers; a second-round multiplex PCR followed. TCRdb re-called the multiplex PCR reads through MiXCR, storing one row per CDR3 protein. The sample includes roughly 170,000 distinct CDR3 sequences, 30% to 45% of them seen just once. The receptor was derived from a man aged 25 to 40 with Graves' ophthalmopathy. The V call is TRBV7-2, the J call TRBJ1-5, with D maybe TRBD1 (6 bases). Sequenced material: peripheral blood. The CDR3 spells CASSMQAGTYSNQPQHF. CDR3 nucleotides: TGTGCCAGCAGCATGCAAGCCGGGACATATAGCAATCAGCCCCAGCATTTT. The full variable domain, with the rest looked up from reference TRBV7-2 and TRBJ1-5, is GAGVSQSPSNKVTEKGKDVELRCDPISGHTALYWYRQSLGQGLEFLIYFQGNSAPDKSGLPSDRFSAERTGGSVSTLTIQRTQQEDSAVYLCASSMQAGTYSNQPQHFGDGTRLSIL.